This is a list of T cell receptor beta chains from one sample in a study of Graves' ophthalmopathy and Graves' hyperthyroidism. From the multiplex PCR reads, TCRdb called clonotypes with MiXCR, one entry per CDR3 protein. This table holds over a million distinct CDR3 sequences, less than 45% found once. The sequencing input was peripheral blood or thyroid tissue (not recorded which). These receptors originate from an adult man with Graves' hyperthyroidism. CDR3s include the opening cysteine and the closing phenylalanine or tryptophan.

TRBV7-2,CASSLSRPPKETQYF
TRBV19,CASSIRAGQETQYF
TRBV7-9,CASSAAPQESEAFF
TRBV5-5,CASSSGQRLPGELFF
TRBV20-1,CSARGQGGGTQYF
TRBV20-1,CSAARNSPNYGYTF
TRBV19,CATWGQETQYF
TRBV10-3,CATDRGGNQPQHF
TRBV24-1,CATSSWDVTQETQYF
TRBV7-9,CASSYRGIHEQYF
TRBV7-2,CASSQGSGRSIYEQYF
TRBV7-3,CASGQGYGYTEAFF
TRBV20-1,CSAGVFYSNQPQHF
TRBV29-1,CSLGDEQYF
TRBV6-6,CASSPKPRGTEAFF
TRBV7-9,CASSLKGKGDRYSYEQYF
TRBV2,CASSSQGDRANVLTF
TRBV25-1,CASSPGVGTYEQYF
TRBV7-9,CASSSPGWGSSTEAFF
TRBV9,CASSASGAGLGSPLHF
TRBV5-8,CASSGFTGANSGANVLTF
TRBV29-1,CSVLQGLKETQYF
TRBV5-1,CASSPGSGDTEAFF
TRBV7-2,CASSNGGGWNTGELFF
TRBV2,CASSDGVGTRQYF
TRBV29-1,CSVEMTATYEQYF
TRBV7-9,CASSFTSGRGGLETQYF
TRBV2,CASSAGGSVYEQYF
TRBV7-9,CASGQAYGQGDSYNSPLHF
TRBV7-9,CASSFQEPSYEQYF
TRBV19,CASSIVRGTSYEQYF
TRBV7-9,CASSPGIMNTEAFF
TRBV5-1,CASSLYPGPYEQYF
TRBV29-1,CSGRRGGADTQYF
TRBV15,CATSRDHERLKETQYF
TRBV7-6,CASSFGGQEKLFF
TRBV10-3,CAINPLGDRGGNTEAFF
TRBV7-8,CASSSYGGAYEQYF
TRBV7-8,CASSPQLTATETQYF
TRBV7-9,CASSLITADTIYF
TRBV9,CASSPREGAPKKLFF
TRBV29-1,CSAMQTGRSYEQYF
TRBV25-1,CASSDVNKGKPYQETQYF
TRBV5-1,CASRPDATGTGANVLTF
TRBV7-8,CASSQLTGTGHQPQHF
TRBV11-3,CASEMRVWVRYEQYF